The sequence of this T cell receptor (beta chain) was determined in a study of shared clonotypes between healthy human individuals. The unsorted samples had some 83 million PBMCs used for genomic DNA. This clone was picked up a small number of times. Some clones are missing from TCRdb's copy, which holds only in-frame ones; the method was immunoSEQ multiplex PCR. The sample comprises about 520,000 clones, approximately 78% of which are singletons, and more than 10% rests with the top ten. Trimming stripped 4 bases from V and 5 bases from J, with 19 bases between. The CDR3 contains 15 residues. CDR1 and CDR2 from the germline V gene are SGDLS and YYNGEE.

The receptor's source is a woman aged 40 to 50 in good health. Some clones in this sample may be carry-over from other donors' samples. The chain joins TRBV9 to TRBJ2-7; tentatively, D is TRBD2 (6 bases). The sequenced sample consisted of PBMCs. The CDR3 here is CASSPELGGSNEQYF. CDR3 in DNA: TGTGCCAGCAGCCCAGAGCTGGGGGGTAGCAACGAGCAGTACTTC.